One sample yielded the 17 T cell receptor beta chains listed below, sequenced in a study of cytomegalovirus exposure and HLA in healthy donors. Vbeta (60) and Jbeta (13) primers were used in the PCR. Generated by immunoSEQ multiplex PCR, the TCRdb table keeps only in-frame clones and is missing some. The ten top clones account for about 2.2%, within a sample of more than 95,000 clones. Sequencing was done on a sample of PBMCs. Every receptor here comes from a man aged 40-49 years in good health and CMV-seronegative.

The V and J genes are TRBV5-1 and TRBJ1-1; 7 bases line up with TRBD1. Trimming removed 0 bases from V and 5 bases from J; junction bases left unmatched: 4. Germline CDR1 SGHRS, CDR2 YFSETQ. The CDR3 loop spans 14 amino acids. The CDR3 bases are TGCGCCAGCAGCTTGGGCACAGGGGTGACTGAAGCTTTCTTT. It yields the protein CASSLGTGVTEAFF. Filled out from reference TRBV5-1 and TRBJ1-1, the complete variable domain reads KAGVTQTPRYLIKTRGQQVTLSCSPISGHRSVSWYQQTPGQGLQFLFEYFSETQRNKGNFPGRFSGRQFSNSRSEMNVSTLELGDSALYLCASSLGTGVTEAFFGQGTRLTVV.

The chain couples TRBV4-2 to TRBJ1-4; 9 bases agree with TRBD1. V shed 1 base, J shed 5 bases, and the junction held 5 bases outside the gene matches. Germline CDR1 reads LGHNA; CDR2 reads YNFKEQ. The CDR3 contains 16 residues. CDR3 sequence (DNA): TGTGCCAGCAGCCAAGCGGGACAGGGTGGAAATGAAAAACTGTTTTTT. Its protein product is CASSQAGQGGNEKLFF.

The gene calls are TRBV19 and TRBJ2-2; TRBD2 matches at 8 bases. The CDR3 has 16 amino acids. V gave up 4 bases and J gave up 2 bases; unmatched junction bases: 6. Germline-derived CDR1 and CDR2 are LNHDA and SQIVND (reference sequence). The DNA of the CDR3 is TGTGCCAGTAGTACCACTAGCGGAGCAAACACCGGGGAGCTGTTTTTT. It encodes CASSTTSGANTGELFF.

This chain uses TRBV7-2 with TRBJ2-7; 7 bases line up with TRBD2. This CDR3 has 15 amino acids. Germline CDR1 reads SGHTA; CDR2 reads FQGNSA. V lost 1 base to trimming and J lost 0 bases; unmatched junction nucleotides: 3. This CDR3 is CASSLGLAVSYEQYF. CDR3 coding DNA: TGTGCCAGCAGCTTAGGGCTAGCGGTCTCCTACGAGCAGTACTTC. The full variable domain, its missing parts supplied by reference TRBV7-2 and TRBJ2-7, is GAGVSQSPSNKVTEKGKDVELRCDPISGHTALYWYRQSLGQGLEFLIYFQGNSAPDKSGLPSDRFSAERTGGSVSTLTIQRTQQEDSAVYLCASSLGLAVSYEQYFGPGTRLTVT.

V is TRBV30 and J is TRBJ2-1; 10 bases align to TRBD2. Germline V gene data show CDR1 as GTSNPN and CDR2 as SVGIG (reference sequence). CDR3 length equals 16 residues. V lost 3 bases to trimming and J lost 4 bases; unmatched junction nucleotides: 9. The DNA for the CDR3 is TGTGCCTGGAGGGCCCGACTAGCGGGTATGTACAATGAGCAGTTCTTC. Its protein is CAWRARLAGMYNEQFF. Based on the CDR3 plus reference TRBV30 and TRBJ2-1, the full variable domain is SQTIHQWPATLVQPVGSPLSLECTVEGTSNPNLYWYRQAAGRGLQLLFYSVGIGQISSEVPQNLSASRPQDRQFILSSKKLLLSDSGFYLCAWRARLAGMYNEQFFGPGTRLTVL.

The chain links TRBV28 to TRBJ1-1, with TRBD1 matching 7 bases. The CDR3 is 15 residues long. The germline gives CDR1 MDHEN, CDR2 SYDVKM. The ends lost 1 base at V and 3 bases at J; junction bases unmatched: 5. Here the CDR3 reads CASSLFGTVDTEAFF. CDR3 DNA: TGTGCCAGCAGTTTATTTGGGACAGTCGACACTGAAGCTTTCTTT.

The chain links TRBV27 to TRBJ2-1, with 8 bases matching TRBD1. Germline V gene data show CDR1 as MNHEY and CDR2 as SMNVEV (reference sequence). J lost 2 bases, V lost 10 bases, and 7 bases had no gene match. This CDR3 is 14 amino acids long. The CDR3 bases are TGTGCCACCAGCGGACAGGGTCCCTACAATGAGCAGTTCTTC. Protein sequence: CATSGQGPYNEQFF.

The chain employs TRBV28 and TRBJ1-2; 10 bases fit TRBD1. This CDR3 has 13 residues. V gave up 6 bases and J gave up 5 bases; unmatched junction bases: 3. In germline, CDR1 is MDHEN, CDR2 SYDVKM. The CDR3 bases are TGTGCCAGCAGCGAGGGACAGGGGTATGGCTACACCTTC. Its translation: CASSEGQGYGYTF.

The chain combines TRBV5-6 with TRBJ2-5; 10 bases match TRBD2. Germline CDR1 and CDR2: SGHDT and YYEEEE. The V gene end was trimmed by 0 bases and the J gene end by 7 bases; junction bases not matched to a gene: 9. The CDR3 has 16 residues. CDR3 DNA sequence: TGTGCCAGCAGCTTGGGAGCGGGAGGGTCGTTTGCGACCCAGTACTTC. Its translation is CASSLGAGGSFATQYF.

This sequence joins TRBV10-3 and TRBJ1-5, with D possibly being TRBD1 (5 bases). This CDR3 spans 15 amino acids. Trimming left V 3 bases short and J 2 bases short, with 11 bases between. Germline loops: CDR1 ENHRY, CDR2 SYGVKD. CDR3 sequence reads: CAISERGAGNQPQHF. CDR3 nucleotides: TGTGCCATCAGTGAAAGGGGTGCTGGCAATCAGCCCCAGCATTTT.

V gene TRBV7-2 combines with J gene TRBJ1-6, with D unclear. Germline CDR1 and CDR2: SGHTA and FQGNSA. CDR3 length equals 12 residues. V dropped 4 bases and J dropped 10 bases, with 8 bases sitting between them. The CDR3 coding sequence is TGTGCCAGCAGCTCTTCTATGTCACCCCTCCACTTT. As protein: CASSSSMSPLHF.

The chain uses TRBV28 and TRBJ1-5; 7 nucleotides agree with TRBD1. The CDR3 length is 18 residues. J lost 6 bases, V lost 6 bases, and 20 bases had no gene match. Germline CDR1 reads MDHEN; CDR2 reads SYDVKM. The CDR3 nucleotides are TGTGCCAGCAGGCTGGCCGACCCCTTACAGGGGAGGCGTCAGCCCCAGCATTTT. Translation gives CASRLADPLQGRRQPQHF.

The J gene is TRBJ1-2, the V gene TRBV28; TRBD1 agrees at 7 bases. V lost 6 bases to trimming and J lost 5 bases; unmatched junction nucleotides: 6. This CDR3 spans 13 amino acids. Germline loops: CDR1 MDHEN, CDR2 SYDVKM. CDR3 sequence reads: CASSSDRDYGYTF. As DNA, the CDR3 is TGTGCCAGCAGCTCCGACAGGGATTATGGCTACACCTTC.

J is TRBJ2-7 and V is TRBV11-3; D may be TRBD2 (5 bases). This CDR3 region has 13 residues. The V end lost 1 base, the J end lost 2 bases, and 6 bases lay between the germline ends. CDR1 and CDR2 from the germline V gene are SGHNT and YENEEA. CDR3 sequence (DNA): TGTGCCAGCAGCTTAGCGGAGGCCTACGAGCAGTACTTC. Amino acids: CASSLAEAYEQYF. Supplemented by reference TRBV11-3 and TRBJ2-7, the full variable domain reads EAGVVQSPRYKIIEKKQPVAFWCNPISGHNTLYWYLQNLGQGPELLIRYENEEAVDDSQLPKDRFSAERLKGVDSTLKIQPAELGDSAVYLCASSLAEAYEQYFGPGTRLTVT.

This chain uses TRBV19 with TRBJ1-2; unclear D gene. V lost 4 bases and J lost 2, with 11 bases in between. CDR1 is LNHDA and CDR2 is SQIVND in the germline V gene (reference sequence). The CDR3 is 14 residues long. As DNA, the CDR3 is TGTGCCAGTAGTAGGAAGGAGGGAAACTATGGCTACACCTTC. This sequence encodes CASSRKEGNYGYTF. Looking up the rest from reference TRBV19 and TRBJ1-2 gives the full variable domain: DGGITQSPKYLFRKEGQNVTLSCEQNLNHDAMYWYRQDPGQGLRLIYYSQIVNDFQKGDIAEGYSVSREKKESFPLTVTSAQKNPTAFYLCASSRKEGNYGYTFGSGTRLTVV.

The chain has TRBV7-2 and TRBJ2-1; 7 bases map to TRBD2. CDR1 is SGHTA, CDR2 FQGNSA, per germline. V shed 5 bases, J shed 1 base, and the junction held 5 bases outside the gene matches. This CDR3 spans 15 amino acids. The CDR3 nucleotides read TGTGCCAGCAGCATATTTAGCGGGTCCTACAATGAGCAGTTCTTC. This gives the protein CASSIFSGSYNEQFF.

This chain connects TRBV6-1 to TRBJ2-5, with D tentatively TRBD2 (5 bases). This CDR3 contains 15 residues. Per the germline V gene, CDR1 is MNHNS and CDR2 is SASEGT. Trimming pared 1 base from V and 3 bases from J, leaving 12 bases between. The CDR3 protein is CASSEVGRGKETQYF. CDR3 DNA: TGTGCCAGCAGTGAAGTAGGACGGGGAAAAGAGACCCAGTACTTC.